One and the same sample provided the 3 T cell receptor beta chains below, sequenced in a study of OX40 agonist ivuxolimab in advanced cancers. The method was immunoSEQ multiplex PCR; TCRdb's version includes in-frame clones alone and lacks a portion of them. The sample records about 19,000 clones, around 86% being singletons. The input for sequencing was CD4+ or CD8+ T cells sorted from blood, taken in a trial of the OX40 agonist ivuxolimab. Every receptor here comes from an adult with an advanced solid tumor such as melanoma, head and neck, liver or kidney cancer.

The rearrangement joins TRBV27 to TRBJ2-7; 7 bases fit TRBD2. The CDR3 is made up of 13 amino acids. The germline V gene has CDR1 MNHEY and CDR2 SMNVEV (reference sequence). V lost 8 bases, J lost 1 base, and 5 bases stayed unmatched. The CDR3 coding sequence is TGTGCCAGCCGGGGGGTTAAGTCCTACGAGCAGTACTTC. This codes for CASRGVKSYEQYF.

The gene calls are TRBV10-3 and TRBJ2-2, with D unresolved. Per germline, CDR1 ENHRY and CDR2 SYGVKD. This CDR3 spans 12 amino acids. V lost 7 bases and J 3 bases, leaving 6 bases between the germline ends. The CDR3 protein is CAIMADTGELFF. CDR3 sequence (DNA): TGTGCCATCATGGCCGACACCGGGGAGCTGTTTTTT.

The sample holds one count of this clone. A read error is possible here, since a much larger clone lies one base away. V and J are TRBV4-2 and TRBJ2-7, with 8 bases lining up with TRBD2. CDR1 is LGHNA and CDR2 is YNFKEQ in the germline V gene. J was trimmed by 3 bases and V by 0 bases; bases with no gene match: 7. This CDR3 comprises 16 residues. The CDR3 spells CASSQEGGGQHYEQYF. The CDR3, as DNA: TGTGCCAGCAGCCAAGAAGGCGGGGGGCAACACTACGAGCAGTACTTC.